This TCR beta chain was found in a study of T-cell memory formation after mild COVID-19. On the study more broadly: TCR clustering was largely donor specific.

The authors produced TCR alpha and TCR beta cDNA libraries with sample barcodes and UMIs by 5'RACE using constant-segment primers. TCRdb processed the 5' RACE reads anew with MiXCR; each CDR3 protein has one entry. Here the sample spans under 450,000 distinct CDR3 sequences, around 22% being singletons. Trimming stripped 0 bases from V and 3 bases from J, with 6 bases between. The CDR3 is 14 amino acids. Germline V gives CDR1 SGHVS, CDR2 FQNEAQ. The receptor was derived from an adult woman who had mild COVID-19 (a few samples of this study predate the infection). Cell type and time point are not known. The chain joins TRBV7-8 to TRBJ1-3; no firm D call. Sample: PBMCs or a T cell subset sorted from them (not recorded which). Written as DNA, the CDR3 is TGTGCCAGCAGCTTAGCGGAGGTTGGAAACACCATATATTTT. It is translated as CASSLAEVGNTIYF.